Below are 26 T cell receptor beta chains sequenced from a single sample in a study of Graves' ophthalmopathy and Graves' hyperthyroidism. Researchers took RNA transcripts and amplified TCR beta CDR3 regions from them. HTBI-primed RT-PCR formed the first round, and a multiplex PCR formed the second. MiXCR was run by TCRdb on the multiplex PCR reads, yielding one entry per CDR3 protein. Counted here are 300,000 to 450,000 distinct CDR3 sequences, roughly 17% occurring once; the ten biggest clones make up 2% to 3%. Sample: peripheral blood. The receptors come from an adult woman with stable Graves' hyperthyroidism.

As for this clonotype: The CDR3 does not close with the conserved phenylalanine or tryptophan, likely indicating a read error. The genes are TRBV29-1 and TRBJ1-1, with a weak D call TRBD1 (5 bases). Germline lookup yields CDR1 SQVTM and CDR2 ANQGSEA. The CDR3 covers 12 residues. V lost 4 bases, J lost 7 bases, and 13 bases lay in between. CDR3 bases: TGCAGCGTTGGCACAGGCGGGTGTGAAGCTTTCTAT. Translation gives CSVGTGGCEAFY.

This clonotype was detected a few times. The chain couples TRBV5-1 to TRBJ2-4; D is ambiguous. Germline V CDR1 and CDR2: SGHRS, YFSETQ. This CDR3 comprises 18 residues. Between the trimmed V and J ends, which lost 0 bases and 0 bases, there was a span of 16 bases. The CDR3 loop reads CASSLASPHRTAKNIQYF. CDR3 coding DNA: TGCGCCAGCAGCTTGGCCAGCCCCCACAGAACAGCCAAAAACATTCAGTACTTC. The whole variable domain, filled in from reference TRBV5-1 and TRBJ2-4, reads KAGVTQTPRYLIKTRGQQVTLSCSPISGHRSVSWYQQTPGQGLQFLFEYFSETQRNKGNFPGRFSGRQFSNSRSEMNVSTLELGDSALYLCASSLASPHRTAKNIQYFGAGTRLSVL.

The chain couples TRBV12-3 or TRBV12-4 to TRBJ1-2; TRBD1 might be the D (6 bases). Trimming took 5 bases from V and 8 from J, leaving 15 bases between them. The CDR3 has 13 amino acids. The CDR3 sequence is CASSINRERGYTF. The CDR3 DNA is TGTGCCAGCAGTATTAACAGGGAACGGGGCTACACCTTC.

This clonotype came up many times. The chain is built from TRBV10-2 and TRBJ2-7; D perhaps matches TRBD2 (5 bases). This CDR3 region has 15 residues. Between the trimmed V and J ends, which lost 2 bases and 0 bases, there was a span of 11 bases. Germline lookup yields CDR1 WSHSY and CDR2 SAAADI. The CDR3 DNA follows: TGCGCCAGCAGTGAGACGGAGGACTTCTCCTACGAGCAGTACTTC. This gives the protein CASSETEDFSYEQYF.

Ten or more counts support this clonotype. The chain is built from TRBV12-3 or TRBV12-4 and TRBJ2-7; the D gene is possibly TRBD2 (6 bases). Trimming removed 5 bases at V and 0 bases at J, with 17 bases between. The CDR3 runs 16 residues. The CDR3: CASSPMVAASSYEQYF. The CDR3 DNA sequence: TGTGCCAGCAGTCCCATGGTAGCGGCAAGCTCCTACGAGCAGTACTTC.

The chain combines TRBV11-2 with TRBJ2-5, with 7 bases aligning to TRBD2. The germline V gene has CDR1 SGHAT and CDR2 FQNNGV. V was pared by 5 bases and J by 5 bases, with 8 bases of the junction left unmatched. The CDR3 is 14 amino acids. CDR3 loop: CASSVVPGRETQYF. CDR3 coding DNA: TGTGCCAGCAGCGTAGTTCCCGGGAGGGAGACCCAGTACTTC. The full variable domain, completed using reference TRBV11-2 and TRBJ2-5, is EAGVAQSPRYKIIEKRQSVAFWCNPISGHATLYWYQQILGQGPKLLIQFQNNGVVDDSQLPKDRFSAERLKGVDSTLKIQPAKLEDSAVYLCASSVVPGRETQYFGPGTRLLVL.

The chain links TRBV19 to TRBJ2-7, with D perhaps TRBD1 (7 bases). From germline, CDR1 is LNHDA and CDR2 SQIVND (reference sequence). V lost 8 bases to trimming and J lost 3 bases, with 17 bases between them. The CDR3 runs to 14 residues. The CDR3 loop is CASSRGGGIYEQYF. The CDR3 DNA follows: TGTGCCAGTTCCCGAGGGGGCGGGATCTACGAGCAGTACTTC.

This clonotype has ten or more counts. The V call is TRBV12-3 or TRBV12-4, the J call TRBJ2-2; 7 bases are shared with TRBD2. V lost 3 bases, J lost 5 bases, and 12 bases stayed unmatched. The CDR3 totals 17 residues. This CDR3 reads CASSFTGLTFETGELFF. CDR3 in DNA: TGTGCCAGCAGTTTTACGGGACTAACGTTTGAGACCGGGGAGCTGTTTTTT.

This clonotype was recorded at least ten times. The chain joins TRBV7-8 to TRBJ2-7, with 9 bases identical to TRBD1. Germline assignment: CDR1 SGHVS and CDR2 FQNEAQ. CDR3 length: 15 residues. V shed 6 bases and J 2 bases; nucleotides not matched to a gene: 8. The CDR3 sequence: CASSRNRDRAYEQYF. CDR3 nucleotide sequence: TGTGCCAGCAGTCGGAACCGGGACAGGGCCTACGAGCAGTACTTC.

This clonotype came up many times. V is TRBV6-1 and J is TRBJ2-7, with D maybe TRBD2 (6 bases). V was pared by 11 bases and J by 0 bases, with 14 bases between. Per germline, CDR1 MNHNS and CDR2 SASEGT. The CDR3 length is 13 residues. CDR3 sequence: CASAGSTSYEQYF. The CDR3 DNA reads TGTGCCTCCGCGGGGTCTACCTCCTACGAGCAGTACTTC.

The table lists this clonotype with many counts. The chain combines TRBV11-2 with TRBJ2-2, with no clear D. The germline gives CDR1 SGHAT, CDR2 FQNNGV. The CDR3 contains 12 residues. Trimming left V 1 base short and J 7 bases short, with 4 bases between. The CDR3 is CASSLGVGELFF. CDR3 sequence (DNA): TGTGCCAGCAGCTTAGGAGTCGGGGAGCTGTTTTTT.

There are many counts of this clonotype. The V call is TRBV4-2, the J call TRBJ2-7, with D unclear. Germline V CDR1 and CDR2: LGHNA, YNFKEQ. CDR3 length: 16 residues. V lost 0 bases to trimming and J lost 3 bases, with 15 bases between them. The CDR3 spells CASSQEGGEGFYEQYF. CDR3 coding DNA: TGTGCCAGCAGCCAAGAGGGTGGGGAAGGGTTCTACGAGCAGTACTTC.

At least ten counts were recorded for this clonotype. The chain joins TRBV9 to TRBJ2-1; D call uncertain. The CDR3 is 12 residues long. Looked up from germline, CDR1 is SGDLS and CDR2 is YYNGEE. The V and J ends lost 2 bases and 3 bases respectively, with 3 bases between them. The CDR3: CASSVGYNEQFF. CDR3 sequence (DNA): TGTGCCAGCAGCGTGGGCTACAATGAGCAGTTCTTC.

This clonotype was counted ten times or more. V and J are TRBV29-1 and TRBJ1-5, with 8 bases that match TRBD1. Germline trimming cut 7 bases from V and 3 bases from J; bases unmatched to any gene: 8. The CDR3 is 14 amino acids. Per germline, CDR1 SQVTM and CDR2 ANQGSEA. The CDR3 region has the DNA TGCAGCGCCACGACAGGGGCCATCAATCAGCCCCAGCATTTT. Residues: CSATTGAINQPQHF.

This clonotype was seen at least ten times. The chain links TRBV30 to TRBJ1-6; 11 positions agree with TRBD1. Per the germline V gene, CDR1 is GTSNPN and CDR2 is SVGIG (reference sequence). The CDR3 extends over 14 amino acids. The V and J ends lost 1 base and 10 bases, in that order; junction bases with no gene match: 3. Here the CDR3 reads CAWSEGQGGSPLHF. CDR3 sequence (DNA): TGTGCCTGGAGTGAGGGACAGGGGGGCTCACCCCTCCACTTT.

This clonotype came up many times. The J gene is TRBJ2-5, the V gene TRBV10-3; 7 nucleotides agree with TRBD1. The CDR3 length is 14 residues. After removal of 2 bases from V and 4 bases from J, the junction contained 4 bases not matched to a gene. Germline CDR1 ENHRY, CDR2 SYGVKD. The CDR3 is CAISETGQRETQYF. The CDR3 region has the DNA TGTGCCATCAGTGAGACGGGACAGAGAGAGACCCAGTACTTC.

The V call is TRBV6-1, the J call TRBJ2-5; TRBD2 might be the D (5 bases). CDR1 and CDR2 (germline): MNHNS, SASEGT. The CDR3 length is 13 residues. V was clipped by 6 bases and J by 1 base, with 9 bases between them. CDR3: CASRTRFQETQYF. CDR3 nucleotides: TGTGCCAGCAGAACTAGATTCCAAGAGACCCAGTACTTC.

This clonotype was seen at least ten times. V usage is TRBV6-1 and J usage is TRBJ1-6; tentative D call: TRBD1 (5 bases). Trimming took 5 bases from V and 6 from J, leaving 11 bases between them. CDR3 length equals 14 residues. Germline V gene data show CDR1 as MNHNS and CDR2 as SASEGT. The CDR3 bases are TGTGCCAGCAGTCCTGGGACCCCTAATTCACCCCTCCACTTT. It is translated as CASSPGTPNSPLHF.

In regard to this clonotype: Since a much larger clone is just one base distant, this may be a read error. The CDR3 sequence is CASSPDTDTQYF. The CDR3 DNA reads as TGTGCCAGCAGCCCGGACACAGATACGCAGTATTTT. The chain combines TRBV2 with TRBJ2-3, with D hard to call. Trimming left V 6 bases short and J 2 bases short, with 6 bases between. The CDR3 runs 12 residues. Germline CDR1 reads SNHLY; CDR2 reads FYNNEI. Using reference TRBV2 and TRBJ2-3 for the parts outside the CDR3, the full variable domain is EPEVTQTPSHQVTQMGQEVILRCVPISNHLYFYWYRQILGQKVEFLVSFYNNEISEKSEIFDDQFSVERPDGSNFTLKIRSTKLEDSAMYFCASSPDTDTQYFGPGTRLTVL.

The genes are TRBV11-2 and TRBJ1-2; 9 bases are shared with TRBD1. This CDR3 contains 16 residues. Germline V gives CDR1 SGHAT, CDR2 FQNNGV. The trim removed 4 bases at V and 2 bases at J, leaving 8 bases unmatched. The CDR3 DNA reads as TGTGCCAGCAGCTCCCCTACGGGACAGGGCAACTATGGCTACACCTTC. Translation gives CASSSPTGQGNYGYTF.

This clonotype was observed at least ten times. V usage is TRBV7-9 and J usage is TRBJ1-2; D is unclear. The CDR3 loop spans 12 amino acids. CDR1 SEHNR and CDR2 FQNEAQ come from the germline V gene (reference sequence). V lost 5 bases, J lost 8 bases, and 12 bases lay in between. Here the CDR3 DNA reads TGTGCCAGCAGCCCTCAAACTTCGGGCTACACCTTC. This encodes CASSPQTSGYTF.

This clonotype was recorded at least ten times. The rearrangement links TRBV6-1 to TRBJ2-3; either TRBD1 or TRBD2 may fit D (5 bases each). CDR1 is MNHNS and CDR2 is SASEGT in the germline V gene. CDR3 size: 14 residues. Trimming shortened V by 6 bases and J by 6 bases, and 16 bases separated the two germline ends. The CDR3 region has the DNA TGTGCCAGCAGGCCGGGACGGACGCGGGATACGCAGTATTTT. Protein: CASRPGRTRDTQYF.

The genes are TRBV7-2 and TRBJ1-1, with D unresolved. Germline CDR1 SGHTA, CDR2 FQGNSA. Trimming stripped 6 bases from V and 1 base from J, with 12 bases between. The CDR3 extends over 14 amino acids. The CDR3 region has the DNA TGTGCCAGCAGTCCGTCGCGGGCGAACACTGAAGCTTTCTTT. It yields the protein CASSPSRANTEAFF.

This clonotype was detected ten times or more. V gene TRBV28 combines with J gene TRBJ2-7; D gene ambiguous. The CDR3 is made up of 13 amino acids. With 5 bases removed from V and 5 bases from J, the gap between germline ends came to 13 bases. The germline V gene has CDR1 MDHEN and CDR2 SYDVKM. CDR3 DNA: TGTGCCAGCAGTCTCATAGGTATCGACGAGCAGTACTTC. It specifies CASSLIGIDEQYF.

The rearrangement links TRBV28 to TRBJ2-7; D is ambiguous. Germline lookup yields CDR1 MDHEN and CDR2 SYDVKM. V was shortened by 7 bases and J by 3 bases, with 4 bases between the two germline ends. This CDR3 has 10 amino acids. The DNA of the CDR3 is TGTGCCAGCAAAGACTACGAGCAGTACTTC. Protein sequence: CASKDYEQYF.

The table lists this clonotype with many counts. V gene TRBV5-1 combines with J gene TRBJ2-6; TRBD2 is a possible D gene (5 bases). This CDR3 is 16 amino acids long. Looked up from germline, CDR1 is SGHRS and CDR2 is YFSETQ. Deletions cut 0 bases from V and 2 bases from J, with 9 bases between. The CDR3 DNA sequence: TGCGCCAGCAGCTTGGCCCACGGGACTGGGGCCAACGTCCTGACTTTC. It specifies CASSLAHGTGANVLTF.